The subject of this entry is one T cell receptor (beta chain). At one end the junction does not follow the germline gene, possibly because of a read error. RNA in amounts of roughly 0.5 to 1 ug was reverse transcribed with random hexamers. TCRdb used MiXCR to reprocess the immunoSEQ multiplex PCR reads, holding one entry per CDR3 protein. Of 70,000 to 75,000 distinct CDR3 sequences listed, approximately 93% are singletons. This sample was taken from a study of CD8 T cells in Susac syndrome. About the research overall: Intravenous immunoglobulin alone or corticosteroids were being given to patients with Susac syndrome at blood draw, unless they were therapy-naive.

Germline assignment: CDR1 SGHTA and CDR2 FQGNSA. The CDR3 is made up of 13 amino acids. Peripheral blood CD8+ and CD4+ T cells were profiled by TCR beta sequencing. Recently defined diagnostic criteria for definite or probable disease were fulfilled by Susac syndrome patients. The receptor's source is a human donor with Susac syndrome. Sequenced material: CD4+ T cells from PBMCs. This chain joins TRBV7-2 and TRBJ2-1, with D uncertain. CDR3 protein: CDSSLNGYNEQFF. The CDR3 DNA reads as TGTGACAGCAGCTTAAACGGATACAATGAGCAGTTCTTC. Looking up the rest from reference TRBV7-2 and TRBJ2-1 gives the full variable domain: GAGVSQSPSNKVTEKGKDVELRCDPISGHTALYWYRQSLGQGLEFLIYFQGNSAPDKSGLPSDRFSAERTGGSVSTLTIQRTQQEDSAVYLCDSSLNGYNEQFFGPGTRLTVL.